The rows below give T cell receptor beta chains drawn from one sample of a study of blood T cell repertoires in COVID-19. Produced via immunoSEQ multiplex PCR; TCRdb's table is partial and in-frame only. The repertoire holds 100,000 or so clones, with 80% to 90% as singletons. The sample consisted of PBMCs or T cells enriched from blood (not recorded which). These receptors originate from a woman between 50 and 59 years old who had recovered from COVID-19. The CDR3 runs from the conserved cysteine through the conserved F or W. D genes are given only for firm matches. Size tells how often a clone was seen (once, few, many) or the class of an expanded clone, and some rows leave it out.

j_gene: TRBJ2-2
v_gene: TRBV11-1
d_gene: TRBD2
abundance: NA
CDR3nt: TGTGCCAGCAGCTTAGCTGGGAGGGGTATCACCGGGGAGCTGTTTTTT
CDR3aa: CASSLAGRGITGELFF

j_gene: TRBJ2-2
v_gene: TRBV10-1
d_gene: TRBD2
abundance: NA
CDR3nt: TGCGCCACCAAGAGCGGGAGCGTCACCGGGGAGCTGTTTTTT
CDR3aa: CATKSGSVTGELFF

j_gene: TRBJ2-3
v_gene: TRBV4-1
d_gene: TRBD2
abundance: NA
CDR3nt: TGCGCCAGCAGCCAAGGGACTAGCGGGGCGCAGTATTTT
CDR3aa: CASSQGTSGAQYF

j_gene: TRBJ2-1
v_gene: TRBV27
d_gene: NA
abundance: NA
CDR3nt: TGTGCCAGCAGTTTATCCAGCCTAGCCCCATATGAGCAGTTCTTC
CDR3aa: CASSLSSLAPYEQFF

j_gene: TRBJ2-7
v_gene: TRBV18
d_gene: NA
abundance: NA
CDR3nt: TGTGCCAGCTCAAAAGAAACAGATTACGAGCAGTACTTC
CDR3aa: CASSKETDYEQYF

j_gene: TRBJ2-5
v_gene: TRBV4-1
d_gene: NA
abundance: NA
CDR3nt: TGCGCCAGCAGCCAAGAGGGAGGGGGGCACGAGACCCAGTACTTC
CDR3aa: CASSQEGGGHETQYF

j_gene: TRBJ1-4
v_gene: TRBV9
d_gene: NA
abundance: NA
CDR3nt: TGTGCCAGCAGCGTAGCAGGGGACCCTAATGAAAAACTGTTTTTT
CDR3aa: CASSVAGDPNEKLFF

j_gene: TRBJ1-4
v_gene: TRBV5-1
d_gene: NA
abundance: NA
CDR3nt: TGCGCCAGCAGCTTGTGGGGGCGGGATGAAAAACTGTTTTTT
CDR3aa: CASSLWGRDEKLFF

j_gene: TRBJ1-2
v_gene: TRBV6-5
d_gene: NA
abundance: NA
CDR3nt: TGTGCCAGCAGTAGATCTTTACAGGGTCCCTATGGCTACACCTTC
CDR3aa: CASSRSLQGPYGYTF

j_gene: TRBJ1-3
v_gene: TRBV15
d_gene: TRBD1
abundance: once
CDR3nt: TGTGCCACCAGCAGAACAGGGGCGGGAAACACCATATATTTT
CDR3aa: CATSRTGAGNTIYF

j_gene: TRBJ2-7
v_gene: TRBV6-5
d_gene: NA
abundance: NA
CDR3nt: TGTGCCAGCAGTAGGGGCGCCTACTCCTACGAGCAGTACTTC
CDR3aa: CASSRGAYSYEQYF

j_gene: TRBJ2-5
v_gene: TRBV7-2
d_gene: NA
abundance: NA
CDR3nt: TGTGCCAGCAGCTCCTGGACAGCAGAGACCCAGTACTTC
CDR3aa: CASSSWTAETQYF

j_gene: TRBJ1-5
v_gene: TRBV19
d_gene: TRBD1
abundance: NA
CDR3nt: TGTGCCAGTACCGACTTGTGGACAGGAGATCAGCCCCAGCATTTT
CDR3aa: CASTDLWTGDQPQHF

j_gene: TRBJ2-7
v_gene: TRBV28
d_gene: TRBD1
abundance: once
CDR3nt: TGTGCCAGCACTGACAGGGGAACTTACGAGCAGTACTTC
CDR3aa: CASTDRGTYEQYF

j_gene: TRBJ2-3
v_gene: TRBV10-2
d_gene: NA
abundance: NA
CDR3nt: TGCGCCAGCAGTGAGACGCGGGATACGCAGTATTTT
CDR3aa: CASSETRDTQYF

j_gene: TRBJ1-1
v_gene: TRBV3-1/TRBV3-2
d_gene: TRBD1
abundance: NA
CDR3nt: TGTGCCAGCAGCTTAATGGACAGGGAATCTGAAGCTTTCTTT
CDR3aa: CASSLMDRESEAFF

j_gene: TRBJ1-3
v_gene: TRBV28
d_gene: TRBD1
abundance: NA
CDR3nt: TGTGCCAGCAATCAAGACAGGGGGGATAGTGGAAACACCATATATTTT
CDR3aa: CASNQDRGDSGNTIYF

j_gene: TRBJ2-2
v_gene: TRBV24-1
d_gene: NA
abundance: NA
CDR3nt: TGTGCCACCAACCGGGGGGCCCTGAACACCGGGGAGCTGTTTTTT
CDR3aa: CATNRGALNTGELFF

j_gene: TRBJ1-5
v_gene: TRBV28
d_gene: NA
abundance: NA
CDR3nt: TGTGCCAGCAGTCTGTCGGGGCCGGAGGGGCCCCAGCATTTT
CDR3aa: CASSLSGPEGPQHF

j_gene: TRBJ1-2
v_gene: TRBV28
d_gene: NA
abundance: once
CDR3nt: TGTGCCAGCAGTTTATCTCTGAGAAGTAATGGCTACACCTTC
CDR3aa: CASSLSLRSNGYTF

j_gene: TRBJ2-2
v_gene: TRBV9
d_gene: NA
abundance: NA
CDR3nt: TGTGCCAGCAGCAACACCCCCCATGCGGGAATTAACACCGGGGAGCTGTTTTTT
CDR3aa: CASSNTPHAGINTGELFF

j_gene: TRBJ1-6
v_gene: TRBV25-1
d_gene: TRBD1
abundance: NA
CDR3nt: TGTGCCAGCAGTGACAGACAGGGACGTTCACCCCTCCACTTT
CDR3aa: CASSDRQGRSPLHF

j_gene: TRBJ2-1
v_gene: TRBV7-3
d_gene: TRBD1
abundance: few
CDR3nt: TGTGCCAGCAGCACTAGGGGACAGGGCAGCAATGAGCAGTTCTTC
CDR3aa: CASSTRGQGSNEQFF

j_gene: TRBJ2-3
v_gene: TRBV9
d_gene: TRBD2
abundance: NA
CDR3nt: TGTGCCAGCAGCGTAGCTCCTAGCGGGGGCACAGATACGCAGTATTTT
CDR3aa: CASSVAPSGGTDTQYF

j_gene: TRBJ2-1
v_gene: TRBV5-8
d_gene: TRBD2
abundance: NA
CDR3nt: TGTGCCAGCACCACAGGGACTAGCGGAAACAATGAGCAGTTCTTC
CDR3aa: CASTTGTSGNNEQFF

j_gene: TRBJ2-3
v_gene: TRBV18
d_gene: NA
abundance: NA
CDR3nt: TGTGCCAGCTCACAGGGGGGGGCTGGCACAGATACGCAGTATTTT
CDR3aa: CASSQGGAGTDTQYF

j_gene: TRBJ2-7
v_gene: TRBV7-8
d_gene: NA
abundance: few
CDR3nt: TGTGCCAGCAGCGAGATTTTGAATACCTACGAGCAGTACTTC
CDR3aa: CASSEILNTYEQYF

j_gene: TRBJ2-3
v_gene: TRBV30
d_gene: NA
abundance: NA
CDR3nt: TGTGCCTGGAGTGTAAATACCGGAGATACGCAGTATTTT
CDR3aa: CAWSVNTGDTQYF

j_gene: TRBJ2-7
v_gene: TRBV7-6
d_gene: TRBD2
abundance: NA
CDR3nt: TGTGCCAGCAGCCACATAACTAGCGGGGTCTACGAGCAGTACTTC
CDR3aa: CASSHITSGVYEQYF

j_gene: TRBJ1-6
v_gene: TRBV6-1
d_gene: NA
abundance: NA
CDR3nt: TGTGCCAGCAGTGAAACAGGGCAATATAATTCACCCCTCCACTTT
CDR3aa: CASSETGQYNSPLHF

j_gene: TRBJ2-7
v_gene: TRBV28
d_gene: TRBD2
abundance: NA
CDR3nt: TGTGCCAGCAGTCAGGCTCTAGCGGGAGGGTACGAGCAGTACTTC
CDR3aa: CASSQALAGGYEQYF

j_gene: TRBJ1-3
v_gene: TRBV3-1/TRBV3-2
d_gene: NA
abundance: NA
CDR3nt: TGTGCCAGCAGCCCCGTCTTAAGGTCAGGGATTCCCTCTGGAAACACCATATATTTT
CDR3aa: CASSPVLRSGIPSGNTIYF

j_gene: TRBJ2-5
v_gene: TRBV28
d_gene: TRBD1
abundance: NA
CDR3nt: TGTGCCAGCAGTCTCTCCGGGACAGGGGAGCCGGAGACCCAGTACTTC
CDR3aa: CASSLSGTGEPETQYF

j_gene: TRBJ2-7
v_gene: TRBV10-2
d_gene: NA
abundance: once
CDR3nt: TGCGCCAGCAGTGGTAAGGGGCGCTTTTCCTACGAGCAGTACTTC
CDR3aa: CASSGKGRFSYEQYF

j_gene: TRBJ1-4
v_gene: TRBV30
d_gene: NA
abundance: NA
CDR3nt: TGTGCCTGGAGTGTATCTTGGGAGGAAAAACTGTTTTTT
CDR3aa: CAWSVSWEEKLFF

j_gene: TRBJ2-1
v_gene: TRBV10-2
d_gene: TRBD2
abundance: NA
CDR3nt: TGCGCCAGCTTAGGGGCCAGACTAGCTTCCTACAATGAGCAGTTCTTC
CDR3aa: CASLGARLASYNEQFF

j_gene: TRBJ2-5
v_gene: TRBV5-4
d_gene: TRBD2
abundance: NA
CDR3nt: TGTGCCAGCAGCCCCAGTGCGGGGGGACAAGAGACCCAGTACTTC
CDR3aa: CASSPSAGGQETQYF